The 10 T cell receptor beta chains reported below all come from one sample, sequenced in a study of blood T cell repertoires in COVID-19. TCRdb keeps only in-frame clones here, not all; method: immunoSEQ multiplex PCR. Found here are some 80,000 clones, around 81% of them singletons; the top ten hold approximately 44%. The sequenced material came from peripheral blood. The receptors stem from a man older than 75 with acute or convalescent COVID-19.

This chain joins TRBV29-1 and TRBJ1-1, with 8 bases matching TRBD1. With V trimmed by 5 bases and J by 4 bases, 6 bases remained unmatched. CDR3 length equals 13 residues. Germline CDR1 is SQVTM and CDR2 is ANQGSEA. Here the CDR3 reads CSVSRGLGTEAFF. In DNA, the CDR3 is TGCAGCGTTAGCAGGGGGCTGGGCACTGAAGCTTTCTTT.

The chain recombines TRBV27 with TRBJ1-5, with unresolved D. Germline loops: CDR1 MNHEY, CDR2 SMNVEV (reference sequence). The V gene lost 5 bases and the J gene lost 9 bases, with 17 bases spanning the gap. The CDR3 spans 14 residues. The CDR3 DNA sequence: TGTGCCAGCAGTCCCCTGACCGAACGAGGGCCCCAGCATTTT. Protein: CASSPLTERGPQHF.

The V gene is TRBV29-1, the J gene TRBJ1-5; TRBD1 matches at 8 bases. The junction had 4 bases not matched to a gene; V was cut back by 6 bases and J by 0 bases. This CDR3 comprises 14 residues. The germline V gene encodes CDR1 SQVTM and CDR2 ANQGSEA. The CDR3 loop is CSVKTGVSNQPQHF. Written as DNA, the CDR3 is TGCAGCGTAAAGACAGGGGTTAGCAATCAGCCCCAGCATTTT. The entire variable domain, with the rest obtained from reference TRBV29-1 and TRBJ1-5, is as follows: SAVISQKPSRDICQRGTSLTIQCQVDSQVTMMFWYRQQPGQSLTLIATANQGSEATYESGFVIDKFPISRPNLTFSTLTVSNMSPEDSSIYLCSVKTGVSNQPQHFGDGTRLSIL.

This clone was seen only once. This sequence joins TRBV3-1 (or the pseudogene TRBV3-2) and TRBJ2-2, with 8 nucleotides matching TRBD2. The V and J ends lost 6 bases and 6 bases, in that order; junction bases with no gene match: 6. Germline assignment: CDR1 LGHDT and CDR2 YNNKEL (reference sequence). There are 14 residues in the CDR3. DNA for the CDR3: TGTGCCAGCAGACTCGTTAGCGGGGCCGGGGAGCTGTTTTTT. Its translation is CASRLVSGAGELFF.

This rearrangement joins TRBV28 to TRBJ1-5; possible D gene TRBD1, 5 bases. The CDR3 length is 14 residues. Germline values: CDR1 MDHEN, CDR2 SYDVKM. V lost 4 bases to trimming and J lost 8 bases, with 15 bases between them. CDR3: CASSSVTDTKPQHF. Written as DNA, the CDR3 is TGTGCCAGCAGTTCCGTGACAGACACTAAGCCCCAGCATTTT. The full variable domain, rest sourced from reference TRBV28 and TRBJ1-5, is DVKVTQSSRYLVKRTGEKVFLECVQDMDHENMFWYRQDPGLGLRLIYFSYDVKMKEKGDIPEGYSVSREKKERFSLILESASTNQTSMYLCASSSVTDTKPQHFGDGTRLSIL.

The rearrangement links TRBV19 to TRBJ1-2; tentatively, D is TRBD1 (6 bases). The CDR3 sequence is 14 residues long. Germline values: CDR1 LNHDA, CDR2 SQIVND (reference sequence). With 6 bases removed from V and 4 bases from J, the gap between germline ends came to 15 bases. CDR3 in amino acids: CASRSPGDTYGYTF. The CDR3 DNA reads TGTGCCAGTAGATCCCCCGGGGACACCTATGGCTACACCTTC.

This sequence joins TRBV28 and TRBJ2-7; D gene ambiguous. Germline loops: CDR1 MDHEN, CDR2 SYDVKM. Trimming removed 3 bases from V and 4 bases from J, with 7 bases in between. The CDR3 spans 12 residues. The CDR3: CASSLNRYEQYF. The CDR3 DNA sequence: TGTGCCAGCAGTTTGAACAGATACGAGCAGTACTTC.

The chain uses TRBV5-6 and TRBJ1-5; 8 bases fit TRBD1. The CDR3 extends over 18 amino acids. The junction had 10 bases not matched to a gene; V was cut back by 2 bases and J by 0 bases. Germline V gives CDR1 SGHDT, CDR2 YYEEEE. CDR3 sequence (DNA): TGTGCCAGCAGCTTCGGACAGGGAGGGGGGTATAGCAATCAGCCCCAGCATTTT. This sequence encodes CASSFGQGGGYSNQPQHF.

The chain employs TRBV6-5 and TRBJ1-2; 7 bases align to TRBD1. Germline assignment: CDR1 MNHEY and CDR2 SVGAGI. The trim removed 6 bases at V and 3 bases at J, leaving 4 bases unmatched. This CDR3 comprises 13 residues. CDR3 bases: TGTGCCAGCAGAAGACAGGGTCACTATGGCTACACCTTC. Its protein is CASRRQGHYGYTF.

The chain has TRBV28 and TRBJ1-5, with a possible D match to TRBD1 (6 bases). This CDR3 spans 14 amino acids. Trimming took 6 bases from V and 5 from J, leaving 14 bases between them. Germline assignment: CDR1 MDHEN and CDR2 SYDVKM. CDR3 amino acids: CASSTGGFYQPQHF. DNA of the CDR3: TGTGCCAGCAGCACGGGGGGCTTCTATCAGCCCCAGCATTTT.